This note documents a single TCR beta chain sequence. The sample belongs to a study of somatic mutations in cytotoxic T cells in rheumatoid arthritis. The CDR3 has 15 residues. Looked up from germline, CDR1 is MGHRA and CDR2 is YSYEKL. The V end was cut by 3 bases, the J end by 5 bases, with 14 bases between. Libraries were prepared by immunoSEQ multiplex PCR; TCRdb keeps only in-frame clonotypes and omits some of them. The sample holds just under 20,000 clones, more than 65% seen once. This rearrangement joins TRBV4-1 to TRBJ1-5; D possibly corresponds to TRBD1 (6 bases). Sequencing was done on a sample of CD8+ T cells sorted from blood. This TCR came from a woman aged 50 to 60 in good health. CDR3 nucleotide sequence: TGCGCCAGCAGCCAGATACAGGGAGGCGATCAGCCCCAGCATTTT. Its protein is CASSQIQGGDQPQHF.